The sequence of this TCR beta chain was determined in a study of T cells after yellow fever vaccination. TCRdb processed the 5' RACE reads anew with MiXCR; each CDR3 protein has one entry. This table has about 630,000 distinct CDR3 sequences, 12% appearing once. CDR1 SGHNT and CDR2 YYREEE come from the germline V gene (reference sequence). The CDR3 sequence is 14 residues long. V gave up 3 bases and J gave up 9 bases, with 16 bases separating them. This clonotype originated in a man aged 25-40 years who received the YFV17D yellow fever vaccine. The input for sequencing was PBMCs, taken on the day of the yellow fever booster vaccination. The V gene is TRBV5-4, the J gene TRBJ2-1; D unclear. CDR3 in DNA: TGTGCCAGCAGCTCCCAGGTCCCTACCCCTGAGCAGTTCTTC. The encoded protein is CASSSQVPTPEQFF.